Sequencing of this T cell receptor beta chain was carried out in a study of CD8 T cells in ankylosing spondylitis. TCRdb passed the 5' RACE reads through MiXCR, listing each CDR3 protein once. Of 250,000 or so distinct CDR3 sequences in the sample, 20% to 30% were seen once. The V and J ends lost 2 bases and 5 bases, in that order; junction bases with no gene match: 4. This CDR3 comprises 15 residues. The specimen was blood, either unsorted or a sorted T cell fraction (not recorded which). The gene calls are TRBV12-3 or TRBV12-4 and TRBJ2-3; 10 bases match TRBD2. The clonotype originates from a male donor with ankylosing spondylitis or in good health (not recorded which). The CDR3 region has the DNA TGTGCCAGCAGTTTAAGCGGGGGGGCAGTAGATACGCAGTATTTT. Protein sequence: CASSLSGGAVDTQYF.